This T cell receptor (beta chain) was recorded in a study of cytomegalovirus exposure and HLA in healthy donors. Study overall: A subsequent analysis reported that the 95 to 150 validation repertoires were produced on the same platform that had also been used for the roughly 670 first-cohort repertoires. Notes on the study in general: Investigators reported fewer than 200 TCR beta chains as tied to cytomegalovirus.

The assay was immunoSEQ multiplex PCR, and TCRdb's table has in-frame clones only and misses some. The sample gives some 120,000 clones, 70% to 90% of which show up once; around 1.9% is in the top ten. V was pared by 5 bases and J by 4 bases, with 5 bases of the junction left unmatched. The CDR3 totals 14 residues. Per the germline V gene, CDR1 is SGHNT and CDR2 is YENEEA. On this clone itself: The antigen is undetermined.

The TCR sequence derives from a woman younger than 45 in good health and CMV-seronegative. Sequences were obtained from PBMCs. This chain connects TRBV11-3 to TRBJ1-2; 9 nucleotides match TRBD1. CDR3 sequence reads: CASSPGQGIYGYTF. The DNA of the CDR3 is TGTGCCAGCAGCCCCGGACAGGGGATCTATGGCTACACCTTC.